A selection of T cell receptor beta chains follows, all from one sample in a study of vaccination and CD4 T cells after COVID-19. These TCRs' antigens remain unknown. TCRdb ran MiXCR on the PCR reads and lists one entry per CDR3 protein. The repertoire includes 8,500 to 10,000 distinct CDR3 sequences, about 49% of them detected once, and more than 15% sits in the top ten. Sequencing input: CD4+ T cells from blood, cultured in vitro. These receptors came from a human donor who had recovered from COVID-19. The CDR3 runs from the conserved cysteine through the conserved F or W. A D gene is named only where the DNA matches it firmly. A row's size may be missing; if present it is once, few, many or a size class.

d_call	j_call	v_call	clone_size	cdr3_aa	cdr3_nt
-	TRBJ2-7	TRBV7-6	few	CASSPVGVSYEQYF	TGTGCCAGCAGCCCGGTGGGAGTCTCCTACGAGCAGTACTTC
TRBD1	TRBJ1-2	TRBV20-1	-	CSARRQGEMGYTF	TGCAGTGCTCGCCGACAGGGCGAGATGGGCTACACCTTC
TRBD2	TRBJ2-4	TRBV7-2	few	CASSLGLAGANTKAKNIQYF	TGTGCCAGCAGCTTAGGACTAGCGGGTGCTAACACCAAAGCCAAAAACATTCAGTACTTC
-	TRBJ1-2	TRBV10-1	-	CASSLWRGPGYTF	TGCGCCAGCAGTCTTTGGAGGGGTCCTGGCTACACCTTC
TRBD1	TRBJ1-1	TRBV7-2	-	CASSLIQGAAAFF	TGTGCCAGCAGCTTAATCCAGGGGGCCGCAGCTTTCTTT
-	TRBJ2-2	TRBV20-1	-	CSAINRPFVGTGELFF	TGCAGTGCTATTAATCGGCCCTTTGTGGGCACCGGGGAGCTGTTTTTT
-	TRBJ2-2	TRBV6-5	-	CASSYTSGRGPNTGELFF	TGTGCCAGCAGTTATACCTCAGGGAGGGGGCCGAACACCGGGGAGCTGTTTTTT
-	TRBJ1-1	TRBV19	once	CASSRRAPRAEAFF	TGTGCCAGTAGTAGAAGGGCCCCCCGAGCTGAAGCTTTCTTT
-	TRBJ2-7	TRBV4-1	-	CASSRTELDEQYF	TGCGCCAGCAGCAGGACAGAGCTGGACGAGCAGTACTTC
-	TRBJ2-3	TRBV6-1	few	CASTLEDTQYF	TGTGCCAGCACTCTTGAAGATACGCAGTATTTT
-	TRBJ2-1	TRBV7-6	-	CASSLRGYEQFF	TGTGCCAGCAGCTTACGGGGGTATGAGCAGTTCTTC
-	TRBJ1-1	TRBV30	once	CAWTPTGRGGTEAFF	TGTGCCTGGACCCCCACGGGTCGGGGTGGGACTGAAGCTTTCTTT
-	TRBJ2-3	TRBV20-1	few	CSVRAQPRTDTQYF	TGCAGTGTTCGGGCACAACCGCGCACAGATACGCAGTATTTT
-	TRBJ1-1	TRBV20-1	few	CSARGLDGTEAFF	TGCAGTGCTAGGGGGCTTGATGGCACTGAAGCTTTCTTT
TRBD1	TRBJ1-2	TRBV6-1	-	CASSMGQTTANYGYTF	TGTGCCAGCAGCATGGGACAGACCACGGCTAACTATGGCTACACCTTC
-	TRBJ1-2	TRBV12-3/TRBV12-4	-	CASSVTANYGYTF	TGTGCCAGCAGCGTAACAGCCAACTATGGCTACACCTTC
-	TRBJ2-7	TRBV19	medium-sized	CASSIGQSSSYEQYF	TGTGCCAGTAGTATTGGGCAGTCAAGCTCCTACGAGCAGTACTTC
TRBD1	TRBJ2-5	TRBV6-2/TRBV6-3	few	CASSYSLVTGSETQYF	TGTGCCAGCAGTTACTCTCTTGTGACAGGGTCAGAGACCCAGTACTTC
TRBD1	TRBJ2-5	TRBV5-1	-	CASSHSGTGGVRRETQYF	TGCGCCAGCAGCCACTCCGGGACAGGGGGCGTCCGACGGGAGACCCAGTACTTC
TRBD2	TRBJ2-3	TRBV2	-	CANSVEGRADTQYF	TGTGCCAACAGTGTCGAGGGGAGGGCAGATACGCAGTATTTT
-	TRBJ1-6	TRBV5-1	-	CASSLDGNSPLHF	TGCGCCAGCAGCTTGGATGGCAATTCACCCCTCCACTTT
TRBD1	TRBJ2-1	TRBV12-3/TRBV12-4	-	CASSFQGGGEQFF	TGTGCCAGCAGTTTTCAAGGGGGCGGTGAGCAGTTCTTC
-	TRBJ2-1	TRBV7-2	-	CASSHYYEQFF	TGTGCCAGCAGCCATTACTACGAGCAGTTCTTC
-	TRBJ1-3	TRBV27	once	CASSFSAGGSGNTIYF	TGTGCCAGCAGTTTCAGCGCCGGCGGCTCTGGAAACACCATATATTTT
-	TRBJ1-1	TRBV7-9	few	CASSQSGGGRGTEAFF	TGTGCCAGCAGTCAAAGCGGGGGCGGCAGGGGCACTGAAGCTTTCTTT
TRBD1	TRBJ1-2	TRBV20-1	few	CSVPSTGAYGYTF	TGCAGTGTTCCCAGCACAGGGGCGTATGGCTACACCTTC
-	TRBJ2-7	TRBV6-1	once	CASKSRMSSYEQYF	TGTGCCAGCAAATCCCGGATGAGCTCCTACGAGCAGTACTTC
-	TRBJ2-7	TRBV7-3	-	CASSLIGNRLRNEQYF	TGTGCCAGCAGCTTAATAGGGAATCGACTGAGGAACGAGCAGTACTTC
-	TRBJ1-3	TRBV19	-	CASTRSSGNTIYF	TGTGCCAGTACTCGGTCCTCTGGAAACACCATATATTTT
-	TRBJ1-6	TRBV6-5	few	CASSYSENSPLHF	TGTGCCAGCAGTTACTCGGAGAATTCACCCCTCCACTTT
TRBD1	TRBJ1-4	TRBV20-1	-	CSARDRVGGEKLFF	TGCAGTGCGAGGGACAGGGTTGGCGGAGAAAAACTGTTTTTT
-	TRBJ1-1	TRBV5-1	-	CASSLKMGTEAFF	TGCGCCAGCAGCTTGAAGATGGGGACTGAAGCTTTCTTT
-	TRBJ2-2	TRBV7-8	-	CASSLEGELFF	TGTGCCAGCAGCTTGGAGGGGGAGCTGTTTTTT
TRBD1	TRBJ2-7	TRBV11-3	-	CASSPGQGVHEQYF	TGTGCCAGCAGCCCGGGACAGGGGGTCCACGAGCAGTACTTC
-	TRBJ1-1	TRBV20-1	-	CSAEEGGATEAFF	TGCAGTGCTGAGGAAGGAGGGGCCACTGAAGCTTTCTTT
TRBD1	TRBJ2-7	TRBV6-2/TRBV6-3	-	CASSVAGTAYEQYF	TGTGCCAGCAGCGTCGCCGGGACAGCATACGAGCAGTACTTC
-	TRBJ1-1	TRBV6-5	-	CASSYPKRGAFF	TGTGCCAGCAGTTACCCGAAGCGTGGAGCTTTCTTT
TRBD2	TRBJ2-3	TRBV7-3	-	CASSPAGGVTDTQYF	TGTGCCAGCAGCCCGGCGGGGGGGGTGACAGATACGCAGTATTTT
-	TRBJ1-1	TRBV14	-	CASSLRGASTDTEAFF	TGTGCCAGCAGCCTACGAGGGGCCTCCACGGACACTGAAGCTTTCTTT
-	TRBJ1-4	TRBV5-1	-	CASSLDRTNEKLFF	TGCGCCAGCAGCCTCGACAGAACTAATGAAAAACTGTTTTTT
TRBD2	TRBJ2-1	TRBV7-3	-	CASSLGTSGGFSYNEQFF	TGTGCCAGCAGCTTAGGGACTAGCGGGGGGTTCTCCTACAATGAGCAGTTCTTC
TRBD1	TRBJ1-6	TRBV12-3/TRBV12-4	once	CASSPRQGRNSPLHF	TGTGCCAGCAGTCCACGACAGGGGCGAAACTCACCCCTCCACTTT
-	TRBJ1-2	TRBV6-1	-	CATTREGGPKRYGYTF	TGTGCCACTACACGGGAGGGGGGGCCTAAACGCTATGGCTACACCTTC
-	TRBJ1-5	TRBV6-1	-	CASNPDKYQPQHF	TGTGCCAGCAATCCGGACAAATATCAGCCCCAGCATTTT
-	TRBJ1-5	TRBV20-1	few	CSASQGSNQPQHF	TGCAGTGCTAGTCAGGGTAGCAATCAGCCCCAGCATTTT
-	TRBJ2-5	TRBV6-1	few	CASSRDIQETQYF	TGTGCCAGCAGCCGGGACATTCAAGAGACCCAGTACTTC
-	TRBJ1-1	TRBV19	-	CASSMGGAEAFF	TGTGCCAGTAGTATGGGTGGAGCTGAAGCTTTCTTT
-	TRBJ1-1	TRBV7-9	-	CASSASRAPEAFF	TGTGCCAGCAGCGCGTCCCGGGCCCCTGAAGCTTTCTTT
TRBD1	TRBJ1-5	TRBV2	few	CASTIDRVNQPQHF	TGTGCCAGCACCATCGACAGGGTCAATCAGCCCCAGCATTTT
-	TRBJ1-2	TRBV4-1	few	CASSQPPRDNSGYTF	TGCGCCAGCAGCCAACCTCCCCGCGACAATTCTGGCTACACCTTC